What follows are 3 T cell receptor beta chains derived from one specimen sequenced in a study of T cell responses to AZD1222 COVID-19 vaccine. TCRdb's copy holds only in-frame clones and misses some; the assay was immunoSEQ multiplex PCR. The top ten hold 4.4% of the sample, which has roughly 120,000 clones, more than 80% seen once. Sequencing used peripheral blood, obtained 28 days after the second AZD1222 dose. These receptors all come from an adult who received the AZD1222 COVID-19 vaccine.

The chain carries TRBV6-5 and TRBJ2-7, with D tentatively TRBD2 (5 bases). The germline CDR1 and CDR2 sequences are MNHEY and SVGAGI. This CDR3 has 13 residues. Trimming removed 4 bases from V and 3 bases from J, with 10 bases in between. This CDR3 is CASSSPRVYEQYF. The CDR3 DNA follows: TGTGCCAGCAGTTCCCCGAGGGTCTACGAGCAGTACTTC.

This chain uses TRBV18 with TRBJ1-2; possible D gene TRBD1, 5 bases. This CDR3 contains 14 residues. Germline V gene sequence: CDR1 KGHSH, CDR2 LQKENI. V was pared by 5 bases and J by 4 bases, with 14 bases between. The CDR3 is CASSTGLVFYGYTF. CDR3 in DNA: TGTGCCAGCTCAACGGGACTCGTTTTCTATGGCTACACCTTC. The full variable domain, completed using reference TRBV18 and TRBJ1-2, is NAGVMQNPRHLVRRRGQEARLRCSPMKGHSHVYWYRQLPEEGLKFMVYLQKENIIDESGMPKERFSAEFPKEGPSILRIQQVVRGDSAAYFCASSTGLVFYGYTFGSGTRLTVV.

The chain recombines TRBV12-3 or TRBV12-4 with TRBJ2-1, with D possibly TRBD2 on 5 matching bases. The CDR3 has 13 residues. Trimming stripped 2 bases from V and 6 bases from J, with 8 bases between. CDR3 sequence (DNA): TGTGCCAGCAGTTTACGGGGTCCCAATGAGCAGTTCTTC. As protein: CASSLRGPNEQFF.